The clone carrying this TCR beta chain was detected ten times or more. Germline V gene data show CDR1 as SGHTA and CDR2 as FQGNSA. The ends were cut back, 8 bases at V and 4 bases at J, with 16 bases in the middle. The CDR3 runs 14 residues. Time point reported: newly diagnosed GD, antithyroid drugs for less than 3 months. PBMC RNA served as the TCR library source. This record belongs to a study of regulatory T cells in long-lasting Graves disease. Both iRepertoire HTBI primers and Arm-PCR of CDR3 regions were used to build the TCR beta libraries. Each CDR3 protein gets one entry after TCRdb re-called the multiplex PCR reads with MiXCR. Of approximately 440,000 distinct CDR3 sequences listed, roughly 15% are singletons. In addition, the sample was reused for a study of T cells in Graves' hyperthyroidism and ophthalmopathy. That work contributes: When ophthalmopathy did not progress within 18 months, Graves' hyperthyroidism was considered stable.

The receptor was isolated from a man aged 40-49 years with Graves disease. J is TRBJ2-3 and V is TRBV7-2, with D maybe TRBD2 (6 bases). Source: peripheral blood mononuclear cells (PBMCs), taken at new diagnosis, from a patient treated with antithyroid drugs. The CDR3, as DNA: TGTGCCAGCGGAGACCGGGAGTGGGCAGATACGCAGTATTTT. Translating it yields CASGDREWADTQYF.